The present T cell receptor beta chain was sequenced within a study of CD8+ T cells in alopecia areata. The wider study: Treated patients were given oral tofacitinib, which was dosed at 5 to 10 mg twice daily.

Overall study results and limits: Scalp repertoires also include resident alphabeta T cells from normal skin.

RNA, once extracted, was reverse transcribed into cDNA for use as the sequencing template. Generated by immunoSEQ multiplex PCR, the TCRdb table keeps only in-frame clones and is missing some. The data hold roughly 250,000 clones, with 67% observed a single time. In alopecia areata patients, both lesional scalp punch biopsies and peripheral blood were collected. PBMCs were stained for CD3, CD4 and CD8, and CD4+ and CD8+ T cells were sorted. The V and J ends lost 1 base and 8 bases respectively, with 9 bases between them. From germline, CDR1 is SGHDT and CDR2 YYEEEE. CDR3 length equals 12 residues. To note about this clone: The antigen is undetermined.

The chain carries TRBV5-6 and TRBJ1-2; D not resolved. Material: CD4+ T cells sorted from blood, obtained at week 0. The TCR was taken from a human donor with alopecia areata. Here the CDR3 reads CASSLTRNGYTF. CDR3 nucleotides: TGTGCCAGCAGCTTGACCAGAAACGGCTACACCTTC.